The entry that follows covers one T cell receptor (beta chain) sequence. This clonotype was observed at least ten times. The antigen it recognizes is unknown. Per-base quality was not reported, and no clone a single base away is much larger than it. These data come from a study of early T cells in non-severe SARS-CoV-2 infection (TCRdb year 2021). With respect to the entire study: Because TCR sequencing was done on bulk RNA from unsorted whole blood, the alpha and beta chains could not be paired. Here is what the overall study found, with its caveats: VDJdb matching was skewed toward anti-spike CD8 responses and likely underestimated virus-specific expansions by missing private and CD4 specificities.

Set within a cohort of healthcare workers in London, UK, this nested case-control study involved weekly PCR testing of nasopharyngeal swabs along with blood sampling. Between 23 and 31 March 2020, the week of the UK lockdown, healthcare workers were enrolled and then followed up weekly for as long as 16 weeks. Library preparation was by 5' RACE. TCRdb lists the instrument as NextSeq 500. To correct for sequencing error and PCR bias, the TCR library protocol tagged individual cDNA molecules with unique molecular identifiers. TCR alpha and beta chains were both sequenced, and the abundances of alpha and beta sequences in each sample were closely correlated with each other. Per the authors' processing: Decombinator V4 was used to perform V gene, J gene and CDR3 annotation of TCR sequences. TCRs were defined as expanded if a significant change between any two time points was detected under a Poisson model with p below 0.0001. TCR abundances were normalised to the total number of TCRs sequenced per sample and expressed as counts per million. TRAV1-2 paired with TRAJ12, TRAJ20 or TRAJ33 defined MAIT TCRs, while TRAV10 paired with TRAJ18 defined iNKT TCRs. A search of VDJdb, accessed on 1 November 2021, was run for TCRs annotated to CMV, EBV and SARS-CoV-2, with TCRs annotated for multiple antigens excluded. TCRdb redid the processing of the public reads, applying fastp at Q25 and MiXCR, and retained in-frame beta chains. Each record represents a unique CDR3 protein, reported with the most common genes and DNA among its rows. Here the V and J calls rest on TCRdb's processing, not on the authors' analysis. In this sample the table shows about 30,000 distinct CDR3 sequences, around 7% of which occur a single time. The ten most abundant clones make up 30% to 45% of the sample.

CDR1 and CDR2 (SGHDT, YYEEEE) derive from the germline V gene. V has 5 bases trimmed and J has 4 bases trimmed; junction bases matching no gene number 10. The CDR3 spans 15 residues, from the cysteine through the phenylalanine. Of the read, only the CDR3 DNA is kept; its 45 bases are in frame from base 1. The V and J segments used are TRBV5-6 and TRBJ1-1, with 8 junctional bases fitting TRBD1. The TCR originated in an adult who was a healthcare worker with PCR-confirmed SARS-CoV-2 infection or an uninfected control (not recorded which). The specimen sequenced was whole blood. The CDR3 amino acid sequence is: CASSPSTGAGTEAFF. The DNA sequence reads TGTGCCAGCAGTCCTTCGACAGGGGCCGGCACTGAAGCTTTCTTT.